Listed below are T cell receptor beta chains from one sample, sequenced in a study of T cell responses to AZD1222 COVID-19 vaccine. This table comes from immunoSEQ multiplex PCR, and its TCRdb copy is limited to in-frame clones, with some not included. The data contain 95,000 to 150,000 clones, approximately 94% of them singletons. Sample: peripheral blood, taken 28 days after the second AZD1222 dose. All receptors derive from an adult who received the AZD1222 COVID-19 vaccine. CDR3s leave out the opening cysteine and the closing phenylalanine or tryptophan. The order of the fields is V gene, D gene, CDR3 protein. A D gene is named only where the DNA matches it firmly.

V: TRBV2
D: TRBD2
CDR3: ASIGPGLAGSSSYNEQF

V: TRBV25-1
D: NA
CDR3: ASSGGTLAREQY

V: TRBV19
D: TRBD1
CDR3: ASSRGTGGGYT

V: TRBV7-3
D: TRBD1
CDR3: ASSWTGRNEQF

V: TRBV9
D: NA
CDR3: ASNPTTGMNTEAF

V: TRBV2
D: NA
CDR3: ASSPGAPVAAPQH

V: TRBV4-3
D: NA
CDR3: ASSQDTLDPLAF

V: TRBV6-5
D: NA
CDR3: ASTPDSNYGYT

V: TRBV7-3
D: NA
CDR3: ASSFGAGGELF

V: TRBV25-1
D: TRBD1
CDR3: ASGLTGSSYEQY